This entry lists 7 T cell receptor beta chains sequenced from one sample in a study of beta chain features in type 1 diabetes. Study-wide points: TCRB CDR3s were moderately but significantly shorter in Type 1 diabetes patients in all four CD4+ subsets.

Their cognate antigens are unknown. Reverse transcription of all isolated RNA meant that expressed TCRB transcripts were sequenced. Here immunoSEQ multiplex PCR was the method, and the copy in TCRdb shows in-frame clones only, minus some. This repertoire shows fewer than 300,000 clones, roughly 22% found once; its top ten account for less than 0.03%. Sequencing was performed on naive CD4+ T cells from blood. The receptors were sampled from a woman aged 40 to 50 with type 1 diabetes.

The table lists this clone with a few counts. The V call is TRBV5-1, the J call TRBJ1-4, with D possibly being TRBD1 (5 bases). V was trimmed by 0 bases and J by 6 bases, leaving 12 bases between them. The CDR3 covers 15 residues. Germline CDR1 is SGHRS and CDR2 is YFSETQ. The chain's CDR3 is CASSLVGADDEKLFF. CDR3 DNA sequence: TGCGCCAGCAGCTTGGTAGGGGCCGATGATGAAAAACTGTTTTTT.

Only a few counts were recorded for this clone. The CDR3 loop is CASMPNEVGYTF. In DNA, the CDR3 is TGTGCCAGCATGCCGAATGAGGTTGGCTACACCTTC. The V gene is TRBV2, the J gene TRBJ1-2; D gene uncertain. Per germline, CDR1 SNHLY and CDR2 FYNNEI. CDR3 length equals 12 residues. With 7 bases removed from V and 7 bases from J, the gap between germline ends came to 13 bases.

The chain is built from TRBV7-2 and TRBJ1-5; D is unclear. CDR3 length: 15 residues. Germline V gene lookup returns CDR1 SGHTA and CDR2 FQGNSA. The V end was cut by 5 bases, the J end by 0 bases, with 11 bases between. CDR3 nucleotides: TGTGCCAGCAGCCCCCGACTAGTTAGCAATCAGCCCCAGCATTTT. It codes for CASSPRLVSNQPQHF. The whole variable domain, filled in from reference TRBV7-2 and TRBJ1-5, reads GAGVSQSPSNKVTEKGKDVELRCDPISGHTALYWYRQSLGQGLEFLIYFQGNSAPDKSGLPSDRFSAERTGGSVSTLTIQRTQQEDSAVYLCASSPRLVSNQPQHFGDGTRLSIL.

About this clone itself: The same CDR3 is also encoded by other DNA sequences in this sample. For the CDR3, the DNA is TGTGCCAGCAGCGTTGGGGGCCTTGGAAATCAGCCCCAGCATTTT. This codes for CASSVGGLGNQPQHF. The V call is TRBV9, the J call TRBJ1-5; possibly TRBD1 for D (6 bases). Germline values: CDR1 SGDLS, CDR2 YYNGEE. V was cut by 2 bases and J by 4 bases, with 13 bases left in between. The CDR3 runs to 15 residues.

This clone appeared a few times. This rearrangement joins TRBV7-9 to TRBJ2-7, with 7 bases aligning to TRBD1. The V gene end was trimmed by 2 bases and the J gene end by 1 base; junction bases not matched to a gene: 2. Germline CDR1 SEHNR, CDR2 FQNEAQ (reference sequence). The CDR3 is 14 amino acids. Written as DNA, the CDR3 is TGTGCCAGCAGCTTAAGACAGGGATCCTACGAGCAGTACTTC. This codes for CASSLRQGSYEQYF.

V is TRBV28 and J is TRBJ1-3, with 7 bases identical to TRBD1. With 5 bases clipped from V and 0 bases from J, the junction kept 7 bases outside the gene matches. The CDR3 has 16 amino acids. The V gene's germline CDR1 is MDHEN and CDR2 SYDVKM. This chain's CDR3 is CASSKTRGNSGNTIYF. DNA of the CDR3: TGTGCCAGCAGTAAGACCAGGGGGAACTCTGGAAACACCATATATTTT. Complete variable domain (other parts from reference TRBV28 and TRBJ1-3): DVKVTQSSRYLVKRTGEKVFLECVQDMDHENMFWYRQDPGLGLRLIYFSYDVKMKEKGDIPEGYSVSREKKERFSLILESASTNQTSMYLCASSKTRGNSGNTIYFGEGSWLTVV.

This clone appeared once. This chain uses TRBV10-3 with TRBJ2-7; tentative D call: TRBD1 (6 bases). This CDR3 is built from 13 residues. The germline gives CDR1 ENHRY, CDR2 SYGVKD. Between the trimmed V and J ends, which lost 4 bases and 5 bases, there was a span of 12 bases. CDR3 loop: CAISAGTTDEQYF. Here the CDR3 DNA reads TGTGCCATCAGTGCCGGGACAACCGACGAGCAGTACTTC.